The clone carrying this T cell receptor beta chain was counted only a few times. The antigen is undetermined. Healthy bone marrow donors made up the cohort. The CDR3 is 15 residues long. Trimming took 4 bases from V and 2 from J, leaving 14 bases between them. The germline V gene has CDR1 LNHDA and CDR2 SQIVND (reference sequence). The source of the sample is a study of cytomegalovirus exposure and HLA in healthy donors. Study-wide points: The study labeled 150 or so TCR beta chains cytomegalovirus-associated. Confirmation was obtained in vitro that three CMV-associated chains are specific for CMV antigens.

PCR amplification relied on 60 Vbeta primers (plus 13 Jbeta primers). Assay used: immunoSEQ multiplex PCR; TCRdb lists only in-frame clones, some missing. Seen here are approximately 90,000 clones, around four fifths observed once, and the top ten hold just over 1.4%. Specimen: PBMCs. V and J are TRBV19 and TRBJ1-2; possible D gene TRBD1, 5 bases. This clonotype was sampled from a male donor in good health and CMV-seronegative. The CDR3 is CASSTSGLWNYGYTF. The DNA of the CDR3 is TGTGCCAGTAGTACCTCGGGACTATGGAACTATGGCTACACCTTC. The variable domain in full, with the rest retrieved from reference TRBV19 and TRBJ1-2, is DGGITQSPKYLFRKEGQNVTLSCEQNLNHDAMYWYRQDPGQGLRLIYYSQIVNDFQKGDIAEGYSVSREKKESFPLTVTSAQKNPTAFYLCASSTSGLWNYGYTFGSGTRLTVV.